The present TCR beta chain was sequenced within a study of CD8+CD57+ T cells in acquired aplastic anemia (dated by TCRdb to 2016 to 2019). Regarding the study in general: A mean of roughly 3.2 ug of DNA, ranging from roughly 0.19 to 27.4 ug, was extracted from sorted CD4+ and CD8+ cells. For healthy donor samples, the average read count was about 10 million for CD4+ cells and 11.0 million for CD8+ cells. What the authors observed across the whole study: Although roughly 30 CD8+ CDR3 sequences were shared by patients and controls, these sequences appeared highly expressed in patients and within the immunodominant clones of patients. Between patients and healthy controls, no significant difference in CD8+ Simpson's diversity was found (P=0.060).

This clonotype was recorded at least ten times. Its target antigen remains unknown. No much larger clone is present one base from it, and per-base qualities are unavailable. TCR repertoires of sorted CD4+ and CD8+ blood T cells from severe aplastic anemia patients and healthy subjects were deep-sequenced in the study. Ficoll-Paque density gradient centrifugation was used to isolate peripheral blood mononuclear cells. Before DNA was extracted, CD4+ and CD8+ T cells were sorted using either FACS or magnetic beads. Genomic DNA served as template for TCR beta VDJ combination and CDR3 sequence profiling. An Illumina HiSeq 2000 was used for TCR repertoire sequencing. As for how the authors treated the data: TRBV/TRBJ rearrangement plots, CDR3 size and DJ length profiles, and Simpson's diversity index were used to assess repertoires. The immunodominant clone was defined as the most abundant DNA sequence in deep sequencing data. CDR3 amino acid sequences were checked for sharing between subjects and were compared against published repertoires and the VDJdb database. TCRdb applied fastp at Q25 and MiXCR to the public reads, then kept only in-frame beta chains. Rows are unified per CDR3 protein, each entry keeping the most common DNA and genes. The V and J calls follow TCRdb's processing rather than the paper's. The sample table records 75,000 to 90,000 distinct CDR3 sequences; about 45% of these occur just once. Clones ranked in the top ten supply 66% of the sample.

The CDR3 holds 11 amino acids from the cysteine to the phenylalanine. Only the CDR3 DNA stays, 33 bases, in frame from base 1. CDR1 and CDR2 are drawn from the germline V gene: MGHDK, SYGVNS. The junction carries 7 bases between V and J, which are trimmed by 3 bases and 8 bases respectively. This clonotype was obtained from a human donor in good health, serving as a control. The chain links TRBV25-1 with TRBJ1-2; TRBD1 is possibly the D segment (5 matching bases). Sequencing input: sorted CD4+, CD8+, or CD8+CD57+ T cells (not recorded which) from PBMCs. In nucleotides, the sequence is TGTGCCAGCAGTGATGGGGGGGGCTACACCTTC. This translates into CASSDGGGYTF.